These T cell receptor beta chains were read from a single sample in a study of blood T cell repertoires in COVID-19. Only in-frame clones appear in the TCRdb table, and some are missing; sequencing was by immunoSEQ multiplex PCR. This repertoire shows some 320,000 clones, around 85% found once; its top ten account for roughly 7.8%. The material sequenced was peripheral blood. These receptors were collected from a human donor in a cohort sampled during active COVID-19. The CDR3 runs from the conserved cysteine through the conserved F or W. A D gene is named only where the DNA matches it firmly. Size values are once, few and many counts, or a class for expanded clones, and some rows have none.

CAWSGQGETEAFF | TGTGCCTGGAGTGGACAGGGAGAAACTGAAGCTTTCTTT | TRBV30 | 13 | TRBJ1-1 | TRBD1 | NA
CSASGSGARWEQYF | TGCAGTGCTAGTGGGAGCGGGGCTCGTTGGGAGCAGTACTTC | TRBV20-1 | 14 | TRBJ2-7 | TRBD2 | NA
CASSAIGGPSTNGYTF | TGTGCCAGCAGCGCTATCGGGGGGCCCAGCACCAATGGCTACACCTTC | TRBV7-2 | 16 | TRBJ1-2 | NA | NA
CASSTSGNGYTF | TGTGCCAGCAGTACGTCAGGGAATGGCTACACCTTC | TRBV6-5 | 12 | TRBJ1-2 | NA | NA
CASSPGGGANYGYTF | TGTGCCAGCAGCCCCGGTGGGGGGGCTAACTATGGCTACACCTTC | TRBV5-5 | 15 | TRBJ1-2 | NA | NA
CAGGRNEQFF | TGTGCCGGGGGCCGGAATGAGCAGTTCTTC | TRBV6-5 | 10 | TRBJ2-1 | NA | few
CASSDIRDTFYGYTF | TGTGCCAGCAGTGATATCCGGGACACCTTCTATGGCTACACCTTC | TRBV6-1 | 15 | TRBJ1-2 | NA | NA
CASRGGGSNQPQHF | TGTGCCAGCAGGGGTGGGGGGAGCAATCAGCCCCAGCATTTT | TRBV6-5 | 14 | TRBJ1-5 | NA | few
CASSPAGQGFEKLFF | TGTGCCAGCAGCCCGGCTGGACAGGGATTTGAAAAACTGTTTTTT | TRBV6-5 | 15 | TRBJ1-4 | TRBD1 | NA
CASSFTGNSNQPQHF | TGTGCCAGCAGTTTTACAGGGAATAGCAATCAGCCCCAGCATTTT | TRBV27 | 15 | TRBJ1-5 | NA | NA
CASSERDRSGYTF | TGTGCCAGCAGTGAACGGGACAGGAGTGGCTACACCTTC | TRBV6-1 | 13 | TRBJ1-2 | TRBD1 | NA
CASYTGGQGNTEAFF | TGTGCCAGCTATACAGGGGGCCAAGGTAACACTGAAGCTTTCTTT | TRBV28 | 15 | TRBJ1-1 | TRBD1 | NA
CASSTGTRNIQYF | TGTGCCAGCAGTACGGGGACTAGAAACATTCAGTACTTC | TRBV6-5 | 13 | TRBJ2-4 | TRBD2 | NA
CASSRRSSGEETQYF | TGTGCCAGCAGCCGCCGGAGTAGCGGGGAAGAGACCCAGTACTTC | TRBV6-2/TRBV6-3 | 15 | TRBJ2-5 | TRBD2 | NA
CASSLEGTNQPQHF | TGCGCCAGCAGCTTGGAAGGGACAAATCAGCCCCAGCATTTT | TRBV5-1 | 14 | TRBJ1-5 | NA | NA
CASSQGGAGGPNSYNEQFF | TGCGCCAGCAGCCAAGGCGGGGCGGGGGGACCCAATTCCTACAATGAGCAGTTCTTC | TRBV4-1 | 19 | TRBJ2-1 | TRBD2 | once
CASSRDRETLYGYTF | TGTGCCAGCAGTCGGGACAGGGAAACCCTATATGGCTACACCTTC | TRBV6-5 | 15 | TRBJ1-2 | TRBD1 | NA
CSVEDLDRDEQYF | TGCAGCGTTGAAGATCTGGACAGGGACGAGCAGTACTTC | TRBV29-1 | 13 | TRBJ2-7 | TRBD1 | few
CASSSSKGASYEQYF | TGTGCCAGCAGCTCCTCTAAAGGAGCGTCCTACGAGCAGTACTTC | TRBV7-9 | 15 | TRBJ2-7 | NA | NA
CASSAQGQGNYGYTF | TGTGCCAGCAGCGCCCAGGGACAGGGCAACTATGGCTACACCTTC | TRBV7-3 | 15 | TRBJ1-2 | TRBD1 | few
CASSSGANNEQFF | TGTGCCAGCAGTAGCGGGGCGAACAATGAGCAGTTCTTC | TRBV6-4 | 13 | TRBJ2-1 | TRBD2 | NA
CSAEGAREQYF | TGCAGTGCCGAGGGGGCGCGAGAGCAGTACTTC | TRBV20-1 | 11 | TRBJ2-7 | TRBD1 | many
CSATGNTEAFF | TGCAGTGCTACAGGGAACACTGAAGCTTTCTTT | TRBV20-1 | 11 | TRBJ1-1 | NA | NA
CASSEDRDTRGETQYF | TGTGCCAGCAGTGAAGACAGGGATACGCGCGGAGAGACCCAGTACTTC | TRBV6-1 | 16 | TRBJ2-5 | NA | NA
CASALRDNTNGAFF | TGTGCCAGCGCTCTCCGGGACAATACAAATGGAGCTTTCTTT | TRBV7-8 | 14 | TRBJ1-1 | NA | NA
CATSDLRSQGASNEQFF | TGTGCCACCAGTGATTTGCGCTCACAGGGGGCCAGCAATGAGCAGTTCTTC | TRBV24-1 | 17 | TRBJ2-1 | TRBD1 | NA
CATSDSRFSGANVLTF | TGTGCCACCAGTGATTCACGGTTTTCTGGGGCCAACGTCCTGACTTTC | TRBV24-1 | 16 | TRBJ2-6 | NA | NA
CASSQTNSGQRETQYF | TGTGCCAGCAGCCAAACTAACTCGGGACAGAGAGAGACCCAGTACTTC | TRBV3-1/TRBV3-2 | 16 | TRBJ2-5 | TRBD1 | NA
CASSTLNPGNTIYF | TGTGCCAGCAGTACTTTGAACCCCGGAAACACCATATATTTT | TRBV2 | 14 | TRBJ1-3 | NA | NA
CASSVVITGFTEAFF | TGTGCCAGCAGCGTAGTTATAACAGGGTTCACTGAAGCTTTCTTT | TRBV9 | 15 | TRBJ1-1 | NA | NA
CASSEGQGLGQPQHF | TGTGCCAGCAGTGAGGGTCAGGGATTAGGTCAGCCCCAGCATTTT | TRBV6-1 | 15 | TRBJ1-5 | NA | NA
CASSPVTSTDTQYF | TGTGCCAGCAGCCCGGTGACTAGCACAGATACGCAGTATTTT | TRBV7-9 | 14 | TRBJ2-3 | NA | few
CASSVGGENIQYF | TGTGCCAGCAGTGTAGGGGGCGAAAACATTCAGTACTTC | TRBV2 | 13 | TRBJ2-4 | TRBD1 | NA
CASSQGRAPYEQYF | TGTGCCAGCAGCCAAGGCAGGGCTCCCTACGAGCAGTACTTC | TRBV3-1/TRBV3-2 | 14 | TRBJ2-7 | NA | NA
CASSPDFLGVDTEAFF | TGTGCCAGCAGCCCAGATTTTTTAGGGGTAGACACTGAAGCTTTCTTT | TRBV7-9 | 16 | TRBJ1-1 | NA | NA
CASSITSTDTQYF | TGTGCCAGCTCGATTACTAGCACAGATACGCAGTATTTT | TRBV21-1 | 13 | TRBJ2-3 | NA | NA
CASSQNLYGYTF | TGTGCCAGCAGCCAGAACCTCTATGGCTACACCTTC | TRBV6-5 | 12 | TRBJ1-2 | NA | NA
CASAAGDSRTDTQYF | TGTGCCAGCGCCGCAGGGGACAGCCGCACAGATACGCAGTATTTT | TRBV25-1 | 15 | TRBJ2-3 | TRBD1 | NA
CASSFDRGGTGELFF | TGCGCCAGCAGCTTTGACAGGGGAGGGACCGGGGAGCTGTTTTTT | TRBV5-1 | 15 | TRBJ2-2 | NA | NA
CASSLQGQTEAFF | TGTGCCAGCAGCCTGCAGGGACAGACTGAAGCTTTCTTT | TRBV7-9 | 13 | TRBJ1-1 | TRBD1 | NA